These 26 T cell receptor beta chains were sequenced from one sample in a study of regulatory T cells in long-lasting Graves disease (dated by TCRdb to the early 2020s). The time point label, read with the paper, signifies: persistent/refractory GD, antithyroid drugs over 5 years with positive TRAb. RNA was extracted from PBMCs in TRIzol for both TCR sequencing and RNA sequencing. Library method: multiplex PCR. The listed sequencing device is Illumina HiSeq 4000. To build TCR beta libraries, CDR3 regions were amplified by Arm-PCR using iRepertoire HTBI primers. The raw public data were reprocessed by TCRdb itself: fastp quality trimming at Q25, MiXCR clonotype calling, in-frame beta chains only. Every CDR3 protein is listed once, alongside the most common genes and DNA of its rows. Recorded for this sample are roughly 400,000 distinct CDR3 sequences; around 23% of them occurred a single time. The ten largest clones capture roughly 13% of the sample.

Sample: peripheral blood mononuclear cells (PBMCs), taken when the disease was refractory, from a patient treated with antithyroid drugs. Receptors were obtained from a female donor with Graves disease.

This clonotype was observed a few times. The chain couples TRBV5-1 to TRBJ2-7; no reliable D call. CDR3 length equals 15 residues. With 0 bases removed from V and 2 bases from J, the gap between germline ends came to 12 bases. Per germline, CDR1 SGHRS and CDR2 YFSETQ. In DNA form, the CDR3 reads TGCGCCAGCAGCTTGGGCGCCGGTCAAACCTACGAGCAGTACTTC. Its translation is CASSLGAGQTYEQYF.

This clonotype was picked up many times. The rearrangement joins TRBV28 to TRBJ2-7, with D hard to call. The germline CDR1 and CDR2 sequences are MDHEN and SYDVKM. This CDR3 contains 11 residues. V was cut by 6 bases and J by 6 bases, with 9 bases left in between. CDR3 region: CASSDRSEQYF. The DNA of the CDR3 is TGTGCCAGCAGCGACCGCTCCGAGCAGTACTTC.

The rearrangement joins TRBV29-1 to TRBJ1-3, with TRBD1 identical over 8 bases. Germline V CDR1 and CDR2: SQVTM, ANQGSEA. The CDR3 sequence is 13 residues long. V shed 7 bases, J shed 4 bases, and the junction held 6 bases outside the gene matches. CDR3 sequence: CSATRDRGNTIYF. CDR3 in DNA: TGCAGCGCCACGCGGGACAGGGGAAACACCATATATTTT. The full variable domain, completed using reference TRBV29-1 and TRBJ1-3, is SAVISQKPSRDICQRGTSLTIQCQVDSQVTMMFWYRQQPGQSLTLIATANQGSEATYESGFVIDKFPISRPNLTFSTLTVSNMSPEDSSIYLCSATRDRGNTIYFGEGSWLTVV.

CDR3 DNA: TGTGCCAGCACCCCAGTGGCACGGAACACCGGGGAGCTGTTTTTT. This sequence encodes CASTPVARNTGELFF. The V call is TRBV9, the J call TRBJ2-2, with no clear D. This CDR3 is built from 15 residues. CDR1 is SGDLS and CDR2 is YYNGEE in the germline V gene. The V end lost 6 bases, the J end lost 1 base, and 13 bases lay between the germline ends.

Points on this clonotype: This clone may be a read error of a much larger clone one base away. The genes are TRBV6-2 or TRBV6-3 and TRBJ2-2, with 8 bases that match TRBD2. Trimming removed 5 bases from V and 0 bases from J; junction bases left unmatched: 5. The CDR3 covers 16 residues. Germline CDR1 and CDR2: MNHEY and SVGEGT. CDR3 DNA sequence: TGTGCCAGCAGTGGATCGGGACTAGCGAACACCGGGGAGCTGTTTTTT. Its translation: CASSGSGLANTGELFF.

At least ten counts were recorded for this clonotype. V and J are TRBV7-9 and TRBJ1-2; D unresolved. CDR3 size: 13 residues. V shed 8 bases and J shed 0 bases, with 10 bases lying between them. Germline V gene lookup returns CDR1 SEHNR and CDR2 FQNEAQ (reference sequence). CDR3 in amino acids: CASRAATNYGYTF. CDR3 DNA: TGTGCCAGCCGAGCTGCAACTAACTATGGCTACACCTTC.

This clonotype has at least ten counts. This chain uses TRBV13 with TRBJ2-7; 10 bases fit TRBD2. V lost 4 bases, J lost 5 bases, and 8 bases stayed unmatched. Germline values: CDR1 PRHDT, CDR2 FYEKMQ (reference sequence). This CDR3 spans 15 amino acids. Written as DNA, the CDR3 is TGTGCCAGCAGCTCGGAGCGGGAGGGCCCCAACGAGCAGTACTTC. This sequence encodes CASSSEREGPNEQYF.

The table lists this clonotype with many counts. This rearrangement joins TRBV20-1 to TRBJ2-5; the D gene is possibly TRBD1 (5 bases). Between the trimmed V and J ends, which lost 6 bases and 3 bases, there was a span of 11 bases. Germline V CDR1 and CDR2: DFQATT, SNEGSKA (reference sequence). The CDR3 totals 12 residues. CDR3 DNA sequence: TGCAGTGCCACCTCCAGGGAAGAGACCCAGTACTTC. Protein product: CSATSREETQYF.

Concerning this clonotype itself: A much larger clone is a single base away; this may be a read error. The chain joins TRBV6-1 to TRBJ2-2, with D possibly being TRBD1 or TRBD2 (5 bases each). CDR3 length: 16 amino acids. Germline V CDR1 and CDR2: MNHNS, SASEGT. The CDR3 protein is CASIPPIRGFAGELLF. The CDR3 DNA sequence: TGTGCCAGCATCCCCCCAATAAGGGGCTTTGCCGGGGAGCTGCTTTTT.

This clonotype has more than one count but fewer than ten. CDR3 region: CASSYSSGNGELFF. The CDR3 DNA reads TGTGCCAGCAGTTACTCCTCAGGGAACGGGGAGCTGTTTTTT. This chain joins TRBV6-5 and TRBJ2-2; a weak D match, TRBD1 (5 bases). CDR1 MNHEY and CDR2 SVGAGI come from the germline V gene. Deletions cut 0 bases from V and 7 bases from J, with 9 bases between. The CDR3 has 14 amino acids.

The chain has TRBV11-2 and TRBJ2-1; 12 nucleotides match TRBD2. V lost 3 bases to trimming and J lost 6 bases; unmatched junction nucleotides: 3. Germline CDR1 is SGHAT and CDR2 is FQNNGV. The CDR3 consists of 15 residues. CDR3 nucleotide sequence: TGTGCCAGCAGCTTGCTAGCGGGAGGGGCCAATGAGCAGTTCTTC. Translated, it gives CASSLLAGGANEQFF.

In this sample, this clonotype turned up many times. The chain carries TRBV2 and TRBJ2-7, with D tentatively TRBD1 (5 bases). The CDR3 extends over 15 amino acids. The V gene lost 8 bases and the J gene lost 3 bases, with 20 bases spanning the gap. CDR1 and CDR2 from the germline V gene are SNHLY and FYNNEI. This CDR3 reads CASLAWGGHLYEQYF. For the CDR3, the DNA is TGTGCCAGCTTGGCCTGGGGCGGACACCTCTACGAGCAGTACTTC.

Ten or more counts support this clonotype. V is TRBV20-1 and J is TRBJ2-5, with D possibly being TRBD1 or TRBD2 (6 bases each). Trimming took 7 bases from V and 4 from J, leaving 10 bases between them. In germline, CDR1 is DFQATT, CDR2 SNEGSKA (reference sequence). This CDR3 region has 11 residues. CDR3 in DNA: TGCAGTGAGGGGGGACGAGAGACCCAGTACTTC. Translating gives CSEGGRETQYF.

This clonotype was recorded at least ten times. CDR3 sequence: CAIRPGHLSYEQYF. CDR3 coding DNA: TGTGCCATCCGGCCGGGACATCTATCCTACGAGCAGTACTTC. This sequence joins TRBV6-1 and TRBJ2-7; tentatively, D is TRBD1 (6 bases). There are 14 residues in the CDR3. Trimming stripped 10 bases from V and 1 base from J, with 17 bases between. Germline lookup yields CDR1 MNHNS and CDR2 SASEGT.

This clonotype has only one observation. The chain couples TRBV3-1 to TRBJ1-3; D is unclear. V lost 3 bases and J 0 bases, leaving 15 bases between the germline ends. The germline gives CDR1 LGHDT, CDR2 YNNKEL (reference sequence). The CDR3 loop spans 17 amino acids. The CDR3 sequence is CASSQATGRLSGNTIYF. The CDR3 region has the DNA TGTGCCAGCAGCCAGGCGACCGGCAGACTCTCTGGAAACACCATATATTTT.

This clonotype was seen a handful of times. The chain couples TRBV3-1 to TRBJ2-3; weak D call: TRBD1 (5 bases). Between the trimmed V and J ends, which lost 5 bases and 4 bases, there was a span of 10 bases. Germline V gene data show CDR1 as LGHDT and CDR2 as YNNKEL (reference sequence). CDR3 length equals 13 residues. CDR3 bases: TGTGCCAGCAGCTTCCAGGGCCCAGATACGCAGTATTTT. Its translation: CASSFQGPDTQYF.

The V call is TRBV28, the J call TRBJ1-2, with TRBD1 as a possible D gene (6 bases). The V end was cut by 3 bases, the J end by 7 bases, with 12 bases between. Germline V gene data show CDR1 as MDHEN and CDR2 as SYDVKM. This CDR3 has 13 residues. CDR3 sequence reads: CASSFPTGIGYTF. The DNA for the CDR3 is TGTGCCAGCAGTTTTCCAACAGGGATTGGCTACACCTTC.

This clonotype appeared many times. The CDR3 is CASSMQGGEETQYF. The CDR3 coding sequence is TGTGCCAGCAGCATGCAGGGAGGGGAAGAGACCCAGTACTTC. This chain links TRBV5-6 with TRBJ2-5, with 7 bases fitting TRBD2. The junction had 6 bases not matched to a gene; V was cut back by 4 bases and J by 3 bases. Germline CDR1 is SGHDT and CDR2 is YYEEEE. The CDR3 sequence is 14 residues long.

This clonotype was detected ten times or more. This chain links TRBV27 with TRBJ1-2; TRBD1 matches at 11 bases. From germline, CDR1 is MNHEY and CDR2 SMNVEV (reference sequence). CDR3 length: 15 residues. After removal of 5 bases from V and 2 bases from J, the junction contained 4 bases not matched to a gene. The CDR3 sequence: CASSPGTGGNYGYTF. The CDR3 nucleotides are TGTGCCAGCAGTCCCGGGACAGGGGGGAACTATGGCTACACCTTC.

This clonotype was found many times. This sequence joins TRBV24-1 and TRBJ1-1; no firm D call. Trimming shortened V by 3 bases and J by 0 bases, and 7 bases separated the two germline ends. From germline, CDR1 is KGHDR and CDR2 SFDVKD. This CDR3 contains 14 residues. The CDR3 sequence is CATSDGPMNTEAFF. In DNA, the CDR3 is TGTGCCACCAGTGATGGACCCATGAACACTGAAGCTTTCTTT.

The chain uses TRBV25-1 and TRBJ2-1; TRBD2 matches 10 bases. The CDR3 sequence is 15 residues long. Germline CDR1 and CDR2: MGHDK and SYGVNS. Trimming cost V 2 bases and J 6 bases; bases outside gene matches: 4. Here the CDR3 reads CASSETSGVGNEQFF. In DNA form, the CDR3 reads TGTGCCAGCAGTGAAACTAGCGGGGTGGGCAATGAGCAGTTCTTC.

The chain uses TRBV29-1 and TRBJ1-2; D remains ambiguous. Per germline, CDR1 SQVTM and CDR2 ANQGSEA. The CDR3 covers 18 residues. V was cut by 0 bases and J by 1 base, with 21 bases left in between. The CDR3 DNA follows: TGCAGCGTTGAAGAATCGTTTTTAGGAATCCGGGATAACTATGGCTACACCTTC. Translated, it gives CSVEESFLGIRDNYGYTF.

This clonotype was seen many times. This chain connects TRBV27 to TRBJ2-2; 13 bases are shared with TRBD2. The J segment lost 0 bases and the V segment lost 2 bases, leaving 9 bases of the junction unmatched. Germline values: CDR1 MNHEY, CDR2 SMNVEV (reference sequence). The CDR3 length is 20 residues. CDR3 loop: CASSLVRPGTSGTNTGELFF. The CDR3 DNA follows: TGTGCCAGCAGTTTAGTCCGTCCCGGGACTAGCGGGACGAACACCGGGGAGCTGTTTTTT.

This clonotype has ten or more counts. The CDR3 DNA reads TGTGCCAGCAGCCGAAATCCCCGGGACAGGGCCCAAGAGCAGTACTTC. This translates into CASSRNPRDRAQEQYF. V gene TRBV2 combines with J gene TRBJ2-7; 9 bases line up with TRBD1. CDR1 and CDR2 from the germline V gene are SNHLY and FYNNEI. With V trimmed by 6 bases and J by 7 bases, 16 bases remained unmatched. The CDR3 runs to 16 residues.

This clonotype was observed at least ten times. V gene TRBV5-1 combines with J gene TRBJ2-7; 11 bases line up with TRBD2. The length of the CDR3 is 14 residues. Germline V gene data show CDR1 as SGHRS and CDR2 as YFSETQ. V dropped 5 bases and J dropped 7; count of bases not matched to a gene: 8. CDR3 residues: CASSGLAGLGEQYF. For the CDR3, the DNA is TGCGCCAGCAGTGGACTAGCGGGCCTGGGGGAGCAGTACTTC.

V is TRBV7-2 and J is TRBJ2-3, with TRBD2 matching over 10 bases. Germline V gene lookup returns CDR1 SGHTA and CDR2 FQGNSA. J was trimmed by 4 bases and V by 2 bases; bases with no gene match: 15. The CDR3 is 19 amino acids. CDR3 in DNA: TGTGCCAGCAGCTTAAGAGGGAGCGGGGGGGCGAATAGGCCAGATACGCAGTATTTT. Its protein product is CASSLRGSGGANRPDTQYF.